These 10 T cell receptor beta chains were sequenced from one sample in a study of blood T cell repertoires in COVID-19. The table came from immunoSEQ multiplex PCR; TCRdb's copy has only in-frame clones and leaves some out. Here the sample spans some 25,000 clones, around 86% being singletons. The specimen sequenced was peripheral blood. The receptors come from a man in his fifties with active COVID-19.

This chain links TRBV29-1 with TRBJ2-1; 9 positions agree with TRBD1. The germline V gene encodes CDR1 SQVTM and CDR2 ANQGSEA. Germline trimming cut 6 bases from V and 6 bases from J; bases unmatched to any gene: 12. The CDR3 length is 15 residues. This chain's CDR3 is CSVTSTGGGSNEQFF. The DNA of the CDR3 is TGCAGCGTAACCTCAACAGGGGGCGGGAGCAATGAGCAGTTCTTC.

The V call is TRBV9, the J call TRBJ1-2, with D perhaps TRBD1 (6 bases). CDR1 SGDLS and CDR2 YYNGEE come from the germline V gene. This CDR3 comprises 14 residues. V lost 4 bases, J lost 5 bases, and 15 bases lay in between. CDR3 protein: CASSPQLTGYGYTF. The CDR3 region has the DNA TGTGCCAGCAGCCCCCAACTTACAGGGTATGGCTACACCTTC.

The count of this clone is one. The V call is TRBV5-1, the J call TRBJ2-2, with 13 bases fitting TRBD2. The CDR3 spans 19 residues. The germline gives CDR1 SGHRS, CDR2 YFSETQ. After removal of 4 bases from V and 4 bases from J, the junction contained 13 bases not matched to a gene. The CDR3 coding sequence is TGCGCCAGCAGCAGCCCACCCGGACTAGCGGGAGCCAGCACCGGGGAGCTGTTTTTT. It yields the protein CASSSPPGLAGASTGELFF.

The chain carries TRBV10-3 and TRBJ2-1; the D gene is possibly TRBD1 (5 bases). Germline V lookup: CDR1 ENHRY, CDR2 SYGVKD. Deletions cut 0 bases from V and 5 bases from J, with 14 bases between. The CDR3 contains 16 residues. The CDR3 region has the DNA TGTGCCATCAGTGAGTCGCATCGCAGGGCCAACAATGAGCAGTTCTTC. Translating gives CAISESHRRANNEQFF.

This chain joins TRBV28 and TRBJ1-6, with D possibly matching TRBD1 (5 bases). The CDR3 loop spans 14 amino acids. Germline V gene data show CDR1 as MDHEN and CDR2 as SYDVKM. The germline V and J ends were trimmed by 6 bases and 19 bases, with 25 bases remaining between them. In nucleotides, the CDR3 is TGTGCCAGCAGCCCGAACGGGGGGGACTACGCATTGCACTTT. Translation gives CASSPNGGDYALHF.

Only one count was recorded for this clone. Here the CDR3 reads CASTTPTANYGYTF. CDR3 sequence (DNA): TGTGCCAGCACCACCCCCACAGCTAACTATGGCTACACCTTC. The J gene is TRBJ1-2, the V gene TRBV7-2; D remains unclear. Germline values: CDR1 SGHTA, CDR2 FQGNSA. CDR3 length equals 14 residues. V lost 7 bases and J lost 0, with 12 bases in between.

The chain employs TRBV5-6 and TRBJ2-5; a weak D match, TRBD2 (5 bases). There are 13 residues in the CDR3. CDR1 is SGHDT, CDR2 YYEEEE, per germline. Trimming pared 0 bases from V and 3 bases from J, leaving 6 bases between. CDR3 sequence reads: CASSLAGKETQYF. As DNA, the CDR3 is TGTGCCAGCAGCTTGGCCGGGAAAGAGACCCAGTACTTC.

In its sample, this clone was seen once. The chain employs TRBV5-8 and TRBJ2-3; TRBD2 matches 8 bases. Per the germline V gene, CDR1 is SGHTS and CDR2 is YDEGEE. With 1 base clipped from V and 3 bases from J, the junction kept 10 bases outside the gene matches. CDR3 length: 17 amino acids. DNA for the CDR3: TGTGCCAGCAGCTTGTACCCACTAGCGGTGGGGACAGATACGCAGTATTTT. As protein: CASSLYPLAVGTDTQYF.

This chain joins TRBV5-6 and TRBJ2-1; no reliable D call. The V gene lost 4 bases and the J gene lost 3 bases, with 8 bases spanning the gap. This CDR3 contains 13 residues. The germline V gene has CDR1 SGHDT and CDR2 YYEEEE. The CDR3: CASSGAVYNEQFF. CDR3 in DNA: TGTGCCAGCAGCGGAGCCGTCTACAATGAGCAGTTCTTC. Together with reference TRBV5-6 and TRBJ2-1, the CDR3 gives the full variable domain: DAGVTQSPTHLIKTRGQQVTLRCSPKSGHDTVSWYQQALGQGPQFIFQYYEEEERQRGNFPDRFSGHQFPNYSSELNVNALLLGDSALYLCASSGAVYNEQFFGPGTRLTVL.

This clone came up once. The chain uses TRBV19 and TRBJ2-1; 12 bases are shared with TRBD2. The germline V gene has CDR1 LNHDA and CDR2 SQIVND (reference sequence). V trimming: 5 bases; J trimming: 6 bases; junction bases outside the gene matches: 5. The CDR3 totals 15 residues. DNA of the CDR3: TGTGCCAGTAGTTTCCTAGCGGGAGGGGGCAATGAGCAGTTCTTC. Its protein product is CASSFLAGGGNEQFF. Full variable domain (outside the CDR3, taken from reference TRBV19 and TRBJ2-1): DGGITQSPKYLFRKEGQNVTLSCEQNLNHDAMYWYRQDPGQGLRLIYYSQIVNDFQKGDIAEGYSVSREKKESFPLTVTSAQKNPTAFYLCASSFLAGGGNEQFFGPGTRLTVL.